This T cell receptor beta chain appears in the sequencing data of a study of identical twins. This clonotype was detected only a few times. Its target is unknown. The CDR3 contains 11 residues. The V and J ends lost 5 bases and 9 bases, in that order; junction bases with no gene match: 4. CDR1 is DFQATT and CDR2 is SNEGSKA in the germline V gene (reference sequence). Study-level points and caveats: Excess sharing by twins proved weaker in beta out-of-frame sequences. Invariant T cells like MAIT and iNKT could partly confound the zero-insertion analyses. The study drew conclusions from cross-sectional statistical analysis, not from following the same donors.

TCRdb fed the 5' RACE reads into MiXCR, producing one record per CDR3 protein. The sample contains 690,000 or so distinct CDR3 sequences, 8% to 9% of which appear only once. The sample was also linked to a second study, of yellow fever vaccine responses in identical twins.

The source material was PBMCs. The sequence came from a woman aged 18-30 years in good health. The chain is built from TRBV20-1 and TRBJ2-1, with 7 bases aligning to TRBD2. The CDR3 sequence: CSAGPSGEQFF. CDR3 in DNA: TGCAGTGCTGGACCTAGCGGTGAGCAGTTCTTC.